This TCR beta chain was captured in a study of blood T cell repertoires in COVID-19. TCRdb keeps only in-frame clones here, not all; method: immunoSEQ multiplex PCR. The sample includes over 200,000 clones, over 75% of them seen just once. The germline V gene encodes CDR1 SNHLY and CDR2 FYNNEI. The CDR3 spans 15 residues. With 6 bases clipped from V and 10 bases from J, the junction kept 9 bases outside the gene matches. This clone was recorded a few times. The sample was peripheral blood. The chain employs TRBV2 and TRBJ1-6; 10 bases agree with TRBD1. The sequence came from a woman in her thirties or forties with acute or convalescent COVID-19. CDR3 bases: TGTGCCAGCAGCGCCGGGACAGGGGATCGCTCACCCCTCCACTTT. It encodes CASSAGTGDRSPLHF. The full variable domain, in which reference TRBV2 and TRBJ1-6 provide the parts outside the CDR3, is EPEVTQTPSHQVTQMGQEVILRCVPISNHLYFYWYRQILGQKVEFLVSFYNNEISEKSEIFDDQFSVERPDGSNFTLKIRSTKLEDSAMYFCASSAGTGDRSPLHFGNGTRLTVT.